Presented here are 17 T cell receptor beta chains from one specimen sequenced in a study of cytomegalovirus exposure and HLA in healthy donors. Both 60 Vbeta primers and 13 Jbeta primers went into the PCR. Using immunoSEQ multiplex PCR, the repertoire was profiled, and TCRdb retains in-frame clones only, with some absent. The profile covers 150,000 to 200,000 clones, with about 80% appearing a single time and about 1% taken by the ten largest. The sequenced material came from PBMCs. The receptors derive from a woman in her fifties or sixties in good health and CMV-seropositive.

The gene calls are TRBV28 and TRBJ1-5; TRBD1 aligns across 9 bases. CDR1 MDHEN and CDR2 SYDVKM come from the germline V gene. The V gene end was trimmed by 3 bases and the J gene end by 3 bases; junction bases not matched to a gene: 6. CDR3 length: 16 amino acids. CDR3 nucleotide sequence: TGTGCCAGCAGTTTGCCTACAGGGGGCCTCAATCAGCCCCAGCATTTT. It encodes CASSLPTGGLNQPQHF. Full variable domain (remainder filled in from reference TRBV28 and TRBJ1-5): DVKVTQSSRYLVKRTGEKVFLECVQDMDHENMFWYRQDPGLGLRLIYFSYDVKMKEKGDIPEGYSVSREKKERFSLILESASTNQTSMYLCASSLPTGGLNQPQHFGDGTRLSIL.

This sequence joins TRBV19 and TRBJ1-2; D gene uncertain. CDR3 length equals 11 residues. Germline CDR1 is LNHDA and CDR2 is SQIVND (reference sequence). V lost 6 bases and J lost 4, with 6 bases in between. CDR3 DNA sequence: TGTGCCAGTAGACACGTCTATGGCTACACCTTC. It yields the protein CASRHVYGYTF. Supplemented by reference TRBV19 and TRBJ1-2, the full variable domain reads DGGITQSPKYLFRKEGQNVTLSCEQNLNHDAMYWYRQDPGQGLRLIYYSQIVNDFQKGDIAEGYSVSREKKESFPLTVTSAQKNPTAFYLCASRHVYGYTFGSGTRLTVV.

This clone was found once. The V gene is TRBV5-1, the J gene TRBJ2-7; 7 bases map to TRBD1. The CDR3 totals 14 residues. The germline V gene encodes CDR1 SGHRS and CDR2 YFSETQ. V lost 7 bases and J lost 0; bases outside the gene matches: 7. The CDR3 DNA follows: TGCGCCAGCCGTCAACAGGGGAGCTCCTACGAGCAGTACTTC. Protein sequence: CASRQQGSSYEQYF.

The rearrangement joins TRBV7-2 to TRBJ2-1; 9 positions agree with TRBD2. The CDR3 spans 15 residues. V gave up 5 bases and J gave up 2 bases; unmatched junction bases: 4. From germline, CDR1 is SGHTA and CDR2 FQGNSA. The CDR3 protein is CASSPGTSTYNEQFF. DNA of the CDR3: TGTGCCAGCAGCCCCGGGACTAGCACCTACAATGAGCAGTTCTTC.

The sample holds a few counts of this clone. V gene TRBV6-1 combines with J gene TRBJ2-3; D possibly corresponds to TRBD2 (5 bases). Per the germline V gene, CDR1 is MNHNS and CDR2 is SASEGT. The length of the CDR3 is 16 residues. Trimming cost V 1 base and J 1 base, with 12 bases left between them. In nucleotides, the CDR3 is TGTGCCAGCAGTGAAGGGGTGGGCGGGCGCACAGATACGCAGTATTTT. Residues: CASSEGVGGRTDTQYF.

This chain joins TRBV10-1 and TRBJ2-7; 10 bases line up with TRBD1. After removal of 1 base from V and 5 bases from J, the junction contained 5 bases not matched to a gene. Germline CDR1 WNHNN, CDR2 SYGVQD (reference sequence). This CDR3 comprises 15 residues. CDR3 amino acids: CASSELTGGRHEQYF. The CDR3 nucleotides read TGCGCCAGCAGTGAGTTGACAGGGGGCCGGCACGAGCAGTACTTC.

In its sample, this clone was seen once. The J gene is TRBJ1-6, the V gene TRBV6-1; 9 nucleotides agree with TRBD1. Germline-derived CDR1 and CDR2 are MNHNS and SASEGT. The CDR3 runs 15 residues. J lost 9 bases, V lost 6 bases, and 9 bases had no gene match. In nucleotides, the CDR3 is TGTGCCAGCAGCGCACAGGGACAGGGAAGTTCACCCCTCCACTTT. Its protein product is CASSAQGQGSSPLHF.

The rearrangement uses TRBV7-8 and TRBJ1-1; 9 nucleotides match TRBD1. The V gene's germline CDR1 is SGHVS and CDR2 FQNEAQ. The CDR3 consists of 15 residues. The V gene end was trimmed by 5 bases and the J gene end by 2 bases; junction bases not matched to a gene: 6. Here the CDR3 reads CASSIGQGINTEAFF. The DNA for the CDR3 is TGTGCCAGCAGCATAGGACAGGGGATTAACACTGAAGCTTTCTTT.

V is TRBV5-4 and J is TRBJ2-7; TRBD2 is a possible D gene (6 bases). The ends were cut back, 4 bases at V and 6 bases at J, with 11 bases in the middle. The V gene's germline CDR1 is SGHNT and CDR2 YYREEE (reference sequence). CDR3 size: 12 residues. The CDR3 region has the DNA TGTGCCAGCAGCAGGACTAAGGGCGAGCAGTACTTC. Amino acids: CASSRTKGEQYF.

The chain is built from TRBV7-9 and TRBJ2-1; D gene uncertain. CDR1 and CDR2 (germline): SEHNR, FQNEAQ (reference sequence). V dropped 5 bases and J dropped 0 bases, with 17 bases sitting between them. The CDR3 consists of 17 residues. The CDR3 DNA reads TGTGCCAGCAGCGAAGTCAGGCTTCCGAGCTCCTACAATGAGCAGTTCTTC. It yields the protein CASSEVRLPSSYNEQFF.

This clone was picked up one time. The rearrangement joins TRBV5-1 to TRBJ1-1; tentatively, D is TRBD1 (6 bases). Trimming cost V 0 bases and J 2 bases, with 11 bases left between them. This CDR3 has 15 amino acids. Per germline, CDR1 SGHRS and CDR2 YFSETQ. The CDR3: CASSLGEGQNTEAFF. CDR3 bases: TGCGCCAGCAGCTTGGGGGAGGGACAAAACACTGAAGCTTTCTTT.

The chain carries TRBV7-2 and TRBJ2-1, with 12 positions matching TRBD2. The V segment lost 5 bases and the J segment 9 bases; nucleotides outside the gene matches: 2. From germline, CDR1 is SGHTA and CDR2 FQGNSA. This CDR3 has 13 residues. Here the CDR3 DNA reads TGTGCCAGCAGCCCGGGACTAGCGGGTGAGCAGTTCTTC. It specifies CASSPGLAGEQFF. The full variable domain, rest sourced from reference TRBV7-2 and TRBJ2-1, is GAGVSQSPSNKVTEKGKDVELRCDPISGHTALYWYRQSLGQGLEFLIYFQGNSAPDKSGLPSDRFSAERTGGSVSTLTIQRTQQEDSAVYLCASSPGLAGEQFFGPGTRLTVL.

This chain connects TRBV11-2 to TRBJ1-1; D is ambiguous. The CDR3 loop spans 13 amino acids. The V and J ends lost 1 base and 4 bases respectively, with 7 bases between them. The germline V gene has CDR1 SGHAT and CDR2 FQNNGV. This CDR3 is CASSLVGSTEAFF. The CDR3 region has the DNA TGTGCCAGCAGCTTAGTAGGGAGCACTGAAGCTTTCTTT.

The V and J genes are TRBV19 and TRBJ2-1; the match to TRBD2 covers 15 bases. This CDR3 region has 15 residues. Germline CDR1 reads LNHDA; CDR2 reads SQIVND (reference sequence). The V segment lost 7 bases and the J segment 8 bases; nucleotides outside the gene matches: 6. The CDR3 coding sequence is TGTGCCAGTACCCCAGGACTAGCGGGAGGGTATGAGCAGTTCTTC. Translating gives CASTPGLAGGYEQFF. The complete variable domain, with remaining parts taken from reference TRBV19 and TRBJ2-1, reads DGGITQSPKYLFRKEGQNVTLSCEQNLNHDAMYWYRQDPGQGLRLIYYSQIVNDFQKGDIAEGYSVSREKKESFPLTVTSAQKNPTAFYLCASTPGLAGGYEQFFGPGTRLTVL.

The chain couples TRBV19 to TRBJ1-2; TRBD1 matches 10 bases. There are 18 residues in the CDR3. Germline CDR1 reads LNHDA; CDR2 reads SQIVND (reference sequence). The V segment lost 9 bases and the J segment 0 bases; nucleotides outside the gene matches: 16. The CDR3 region has the DNA TGTGCCAGCGGCAGTAAACGGACAGGGGGTCACTCTAACTATGGCTACACCTTC. This codes for CASGSKRTGGHSNYGYTF.

This chain uses TRBV19 with TRBJ2-1; D unresolved. The CDR3 has 15 amino acids. Germline V CDR1 and CDR2: LNHDA, SQIVND (reference sequence). Trimming removed 7 bases from V and 0 bases from J, with 13 bases in between. CDR3 protein: CASKSQSRSYNEQFF. In nucleotides, the CDR3 is TGTGCCAGTAAGTCACAGAGCCGCTCCTACAATGAGCAGTTCTTC.

The chain joins TRBV29-1 to TRBJ2-1, with 8 bases lining up with TRBD1. Germline V gene sequence: CDR1 SQVTM, CDR2 ANQGSEA. CDR3 size: 14 residues. Unmatched junction bases numbered 6, after V lost 4 bases and J lost 4 bases. The CDR3 sequence is CSVGQGNRYNEQFF. CDR3 in DNA: TGCAGCGTTGGACAGGGGAACCGATACAATGAGCAGTTCTTC.